This T cell receptor (beta chain) was recovered during a study of shared clonotypes between healthy human individuals. A remark on this clone: The antigen is not known.

Terminally differentiated effector memory CD45RA+ cells were excluded from the naive CD8 cells, which were CD45RO-negative and positively selected for CCR7. At a deep level, the assay was run. The data were produced by immunoSEQ multiplex PCR, yet TCRdb's version contains in-frame clones alone and is incomplete. This table has millions of clones, just under 95% appearing once. The germline CDR1 and CDR2 sequences are KGHSH and LQKENI. Trimming cost V 4 bases and J 3 bases; bases outside gene matches: 12. The CDR3 has 16 residues. Study results and limitations: Naive subsets typically showed greater estimated richness than memory subsets.

The sequencing input was naive CD8+ T cells sorted from blood. The chain couples TRBV18 to TRBJ2-7; 7 bases align to TRBD2. The receptor was derived from a young man in good health. In DNA, the CDR3 is TGTGCCAGCTCACTAGAGGAGGCAGCGGGGTACTACGAGCAGTACTTC. Amino acids: CASSLEEAAGYYEQYF.